This T cell receptor (beta chain) was recovered during a study of regulatory T cells in long-lasting Graves disease. Study-level results: There were preferences for TRBV28, TRBJ1-2 and TRBJ2-5 in persistent disease.

This CDR3 region has 16 residues. Unmatched junction bases numbered 7, after V lost 2 bases and J lost 3 bases. Germline values: CDR1 LGHNA, CDR2 YNFKEQ. Library construction for TCR beta used iRepertoire HTBI primers and Arm-PCR of CDR3 regions. TCRdb fed the multiplex PCR reads into MiXCR, producing one record per CDR3 protein. This table holds about half a million distinct CDR3 sequences, around 11% found once. Concerning this clonotype itself: Its antigen is undetermined.

Time point reported: newly diagnosed GD, antithyroid drugs for less than 3 months. Construction of the TCR library relied on RNA isolated from PBMCs. EDTA tubes held roughly 9 milliliters of peripheral blood from each patient. This sample was also put to use in a study of T cells in Graves' hyperthyroidism and ophthalmopathy. As that report states: Not enrolled were patients with uncontrolled infection, other autoimmune disease, pregnancy or lactation.

Specimen: peripheral blood mononuclear cells (PBMCs), collected at new diagnosis, from a patient treated with antithyroid drugs. This receptor was identified in a woman under 40 with Graves disease. The chain is built from TRBV4-2 and TRBJ1-2; 9 nucleotides agree with TRBD1. CDR3 nucleotides: TGTGCCAGCAGCCAATTCACAGGGGGCATGGACTATGGCTACACCTTC. Protein product: CASSQFTGGMDYGYTF.